This T cell receptor beta chain is from a study of post-analysis software for immune sequencing data. A word on this clonotype: Antigen: not known.

V was clipped by 6 bases and J by 0 bases; unmatched bases: 10. The CDR3 covers 18 residues. Germline CDR1 and CDR2: MNHEY and SVGEGT. Study-level results: The study found TRBV5-6, TRBV5-1 and TRBV20-1 among five or six TRBV segments more frequent in patients than controls.

The library was made from cDNA and included unique molecular identifiers. TCRdb re-analysed the PCR reads in MiXCR, keeping a single row per CDR3 protein. The sample includes roughly 540,000 distinct CDR3 sequences, about a third of them seen just once. Sequencing input: blood. The rearrangement links TRBV6-2 or TRBV6-3 to TRBJ2-6; 8 nucleotides agree with TRBD1. This TCR was sampled from a girl under 18 with multiple sclerosis. The CDR3 DNA reads as TGTGCCAGCAGCCTCTACCCGACAGGGGTCTCTGGGGCCAACGTCCTGACTTTC. Its protein product is CASSLYPTGVSGANVLTF.